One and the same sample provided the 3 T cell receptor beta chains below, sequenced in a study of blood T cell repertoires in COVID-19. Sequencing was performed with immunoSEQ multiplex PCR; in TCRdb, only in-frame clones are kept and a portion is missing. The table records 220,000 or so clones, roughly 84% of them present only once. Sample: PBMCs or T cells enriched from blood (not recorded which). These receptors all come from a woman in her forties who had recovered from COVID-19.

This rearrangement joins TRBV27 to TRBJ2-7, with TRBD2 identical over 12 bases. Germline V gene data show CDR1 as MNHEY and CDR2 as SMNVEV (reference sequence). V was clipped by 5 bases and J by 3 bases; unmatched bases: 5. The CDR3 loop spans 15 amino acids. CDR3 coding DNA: TGTGCCAGCAGTGGGACTAGCGGGTTTTACTACGAGCAGTACTTC. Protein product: CASSGTSGFYYEQYF.

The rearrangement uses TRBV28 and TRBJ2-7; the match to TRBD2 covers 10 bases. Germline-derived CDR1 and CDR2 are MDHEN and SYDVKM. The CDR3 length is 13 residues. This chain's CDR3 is CVSGGPSSYEQYF. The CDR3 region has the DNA TGTGTTAGCGGGGGGCCCAGCTCCTACGAGCAGTACTTC.

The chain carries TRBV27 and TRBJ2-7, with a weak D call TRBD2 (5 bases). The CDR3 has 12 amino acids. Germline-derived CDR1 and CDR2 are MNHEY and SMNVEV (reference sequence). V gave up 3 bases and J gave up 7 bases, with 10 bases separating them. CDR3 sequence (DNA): TGTGCCAGCAGTTTCCCGGGAAGGGAGCAGTACTTC. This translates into CASSFPGREQYF.